This section outlines one TCR beta chain sequence together with its context. Its antigen is as yet unknown. Researchers ran the PCR with 60 Vbeta and 13 Jbeta primers. Profiling relied on immunoSEQ multiplex PCR, and the TCRdb table lists in-frame clones only, not all of them. The sample lists roughly 98,000 clones, 70% to 80% occurring once. The data belong to a study of cytomegalovirus exposure and HLA in healthy donors. Regarding the study as a whole: Some 17,000 TCR beta sequences were associated with HLA alleles at 0.05 false discovery rate in a later analysis. The listing of some 170 TCR beta chains classed them as cytomegalovirus-associated.

CDR3 length: 14 residues. Germline loops: CDR1 SEHNR, CDR2 FQNEAQ (reference sequence). The trim removed 5 bases at V and 4 bases at J, leaving 7 bases unmatched. The source is a female donor in good health and CMV-seronegative. Specimen: PBMCs. This rearrangement joins TRBV7-9 to TRBJ1-1, with 7 bases matching TRBD1. CDR3 residues: CASSPRQGGTEAFF. DNA for the CDR3: TGTGCCAGCAGCCCTCGACAGGGTGGCACTGAAGCTTTCTTT.